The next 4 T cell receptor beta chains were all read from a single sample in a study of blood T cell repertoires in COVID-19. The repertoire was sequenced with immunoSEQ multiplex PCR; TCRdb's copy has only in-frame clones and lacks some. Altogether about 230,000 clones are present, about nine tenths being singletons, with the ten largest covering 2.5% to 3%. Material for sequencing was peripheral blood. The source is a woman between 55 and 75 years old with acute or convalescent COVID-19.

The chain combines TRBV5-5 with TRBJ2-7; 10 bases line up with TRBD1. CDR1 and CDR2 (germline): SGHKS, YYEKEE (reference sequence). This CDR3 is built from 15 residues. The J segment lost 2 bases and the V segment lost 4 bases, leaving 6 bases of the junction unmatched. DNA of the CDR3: TGTGCCAGCAGCGTAACCGGGACAGGGGCCTACGAGCAGTACTTC. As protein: CASSVTGTGAYEQYF.

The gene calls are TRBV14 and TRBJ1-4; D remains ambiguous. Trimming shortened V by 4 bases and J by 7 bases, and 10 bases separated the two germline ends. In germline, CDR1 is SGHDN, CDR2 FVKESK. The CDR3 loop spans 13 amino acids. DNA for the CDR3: TGTGCCAGCAGCCGTGGGCAGTCTGAAAAACTGTTTTTT. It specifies CASSRGQSEKLFF.

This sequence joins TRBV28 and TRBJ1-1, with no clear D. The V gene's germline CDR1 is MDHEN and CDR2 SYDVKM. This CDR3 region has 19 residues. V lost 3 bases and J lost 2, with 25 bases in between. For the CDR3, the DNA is TGTGCCAGCAGTTTTATATCAGACCGTCGAGTATTACTAAACACTGAAGCTTTCTTT. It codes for CASSFISDRRVLLNTEAFF.

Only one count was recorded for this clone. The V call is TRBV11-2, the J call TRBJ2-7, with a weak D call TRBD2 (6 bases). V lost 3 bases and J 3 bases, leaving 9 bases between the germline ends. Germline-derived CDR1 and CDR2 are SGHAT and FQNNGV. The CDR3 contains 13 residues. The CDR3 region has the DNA TGTGCCAGCAGCTTCGGGAGAAACTACGAGCAGTACTTC. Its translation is CASSFGRNYEQYF.